Following are 19 T cell receptor beta chains from one sample sequenced in a study of blood T cell repertoires in COVID-19. TCRdb's copy holds only in-frame clones and misses some; the assay was immunoSEQ multiplex PCR. Counted here are about 230,000 clones, 65% to 90% occurring once; the ten biggest clones make up roughly 4.6%. Specimen: peripheral blood. The receptors derive from a man aged 45 to 65 with COVID-19, enrolled during active disease.

The J gene is TRBJ1-1, the V gene TRBV5-1; D is undetermined. The CDR3 extends over 13 amino acids. Germline V lookup: CDR1 SGHRS, CDR2 YFSETQ. V was shortened by 0 bases and J by 1 base, with 4 bases between the two germline ends. This CDR3 reads CASSLAQNTEAFF. The CDR3, as DNA: TGCGCCAGCAGCTTGGCCCAGAACACTGAAGCTTTCTTT.

This chain connects TRBV5-4 to TRBJ2-5; D is ambiguous. Germline loops: CDR1 SGHNT, CDR2 YYREEE (reference sequence). V lost 3 bases, J lost 2 bases, and 8 bases lay in between. This CDR3 has 13 amino acids. The CDR3 sequence: CASSSEEQETQYF. CDR3 DNA sequence: TGTGCCAGCAGCTCAGAGGAACAAGAGACCCAGTACTTC.

V gene TRBV11-1 combines with J gene TRBJ2-1; 7 nucleotides agree with TRBD1. The CDR3 is made up of 15 amino acids. Germline loops: CDR1 SGHAT, CDR2 FQDESV (reference sequence). Germline trimming cut 5 bases from V and 2 bases from J; bases unmatched to any gene: 6. CDR3 sequence reads: CASSPSQGAYNEQFF. The CDR3 DNA follows: TGTGCCAGCAGCCCCAGTCAGGGGGCCTACAATGAGCAGTTCTTC.

This sequence joins TRBV5-1 and TRBJ2-1; TRBD1 matches at 10 bases. Per the germline V gene, CDR1 is SGHRS and CDR2 is YFSETQ. V trimming: 4 bases; J trimming: 10 bases; junction bases outside the gene matches: 5. The CDR3 spans 13 residues. DNA for the CDR3: TGCGCCAGCAGCACGGGACAGGGGAGCGAGCAGTTCTTC. This codes for CASSTGQGSEQFF.

The rearrangement joins TRBV5-4 to TRBJ1-2; the match to TRBD1 covers 11 bases. The CDR3 runs 17 residues. V was clipped by 5 bases and J by 8 bases; unmatched bases: 17. Germline values: CDR1 SGHNT, CDR2 YYREEE (reference sequence). DNA of the CDR3: TGTGCCAGCAGTCTTTACCAATCCGGGACAGGGGGAAGGGGCTACACCTTC. Its protein product is CASSLYQSGTGGRGYTF.

J is TRBJ1-2 and V is TRBV7-2; 8 bases match TRBD1. The CDR3 has 15 residues. The J segment lost 4 bases and the V segment lost 5 bases, leaving 9 bases of the junction unmatched. Germline V gene data show CDR1 as SGHTA and CDR2 as FQGNSA. CDR3 residues: CASSPGGSLFYGYTF. The CDR3 DNA reads as TGTGCCAGCAGCCCAGGGGGCTCATTGTTCTATGGCTACACCTTC. Looking up the rest from reference TRBV7-2 and TRBJ1-2 gives the full variable domain: GAGVSQSPSNKVTEKGKDVELRCDPISGHTALYWYRQSLGQGLEFLIYFQGNSAPDKSGLPSDRFSAERTGGSVSTLTIQRTQQEDSAVYLCASSPGGSLFYGYTFGSGTRLTVV.

This clone appeared a few times. V is TRBV5-1 and J is TRBJ2-1; D might be TRBD2 (5 bases). The V gene lost 4 bases and the J gene lost 4 bases, with 9 bases spanning the gap. Germline V gene sequence: CDR1 SGHRS, CDR2 YFSETQ. The CDR3 spans 13 residues. The CDR3 coding sequence is TGCGCCAGCAGCCGGGAATTATACAATGAGCAGTTCTTC. Protein product: CASSRELYNEQFF.

This clone was detected only a few times. The rearrangement uses TRBV6-5 and TRBJ1-6; tentative D call: TRBD1 (5 bases). The ends were cut back, 7 bases at V and 10 bases at J, with 20 bases in the middle. CDR1 is MNHEY and CDR2 is SVGAGI in the germline V gene. The CDR3 loop spans 15 amino acids. The CDR3: CASKSGTRALSPLHF. CDR3 bases: TGTGCCAGCAAATCGGGCACCAGGGCTTTGTCACCCCTCCACTTT.

J is TRBJ1-1 and V is TRBV29-1, with D perhaps TRBD1 (6 bases). The CDR3 totals 13 residues. Germline CDR1 is SQVTM and CDR2 is ANQGSEA. V gave up 7 bases and J gave up 3 bases, with 15 bases separating them. The CDR3, as DNA: TGCAGCGCCCCGGGGGCGGGGGACACTGAAGCTTTCTTT. This encodes CSAPGAGDTEAFF. Supplemented by reference TRBV29-1 and TRBJ1-1, the full variable domain reads SAVISQKPSRDICQRGTSLTIQCQVDSQVTMMFWYRQQPGQSLTLIATANQGSEATYESGFVIDKFPISRPNLTFSTLTVSNMSPEDSSIYLCSAPGAGDTEAFFGQGTRLTVV.

The chain couples TRBV5-1 to TRBJ2-5; TRBD2 agrees at 12 bases. CDR1 SGHRS and CDR2 YFSETQ come from the germline V gene. The trim removed 4 bases at V and 5 bases at J, leaving 9 bases unmatched. CDR3 size: 16 residues. The CDR3 DNA reads TGCGCCAGCAGCCAAAAATCCGGACTAGCGGGGGAGACCCAGTACTTC. This codes for CASSQKSGLAGETQYF.

The genes are TRBV28 and TRBJ1-2, with D tentatively TRBD1 (5 bases). The CDR3 contains 13 residues. Germline V lookup: CDR1 MDHEN, CDR2 SYDVKM. Trimming stripped 6 bases from V and 2 bases from J, with 10 bases between. Here the CDR3 DNA reads TGTGCCAGCAGCAGAGGACAAAACTATGGCTACACCTTC. Amino acid sequence: CASSRGQNYGYTF.

The CDR3 spells CASSSQGHGEKLFF. The CDR3 coding sequence is TGTGCCAGCAGCTCTCAGGGCCATGGTGAAAAACTGTTTTTT. V gene TRBV7-8 combines with J gene TRBJ1-4, with D perhaps matching TRBD1 (5 bases). Germline-derived CDR1 and CDR2 are SGHVS and FQNEAQ. The CDR3 length is 14 residues. Trimming took off 4 bases at V and 7 bases at J, with 13 bases between the two ends.

On this clone: The junction shows a germline mismatch at one end, possibly a read error. The chain recombines TRBV6-4 with TRBJ2-1; 9 bases match TRBD2. Germline V gene lookup returns CDR1 MRHNA and CDR2 SNTAGT. The CDR3 is made up of 16 amino acids. CDR3: CAGSASPSGEYNEQFF. The CDR3 DNA reads TGTGCCGGCAGTGCCTCGCCTAGCGGGGAATACAATGAGCAGTTCTTC.

V usage is TRBV30 and J usage is TRBJ2-4; possible D gene TRBD2, 7 bases. The V gene's germline CDR1 is GTSNPN and CDR2 SVGIG (reference sequence). Trimming removed 0 bases from V and 9 bases from J, with 15 bases in between. The length of the CDR3 is 14 residues. The CDR3 region has the DNA TGTGCCTGGAGTGTAGGGGGGGGGAATGTCATTCAGTACTTC. The encoded protein is CAWSVGGGNVIQYF.

The rearrangement uses TRBV3-1 (or the pseudogene TRBV3-2) and TRBJ1-2; 9 bases are shared with TRBD1. This CDR3 region has 15 residues. Germline V CDR1 and CDR2: LGHDT, YNNKEL (reference sequence). J lost 4 bases, V lost 1 base, and 4 bases had no gene match. The CDR3 protein is CASSQATGGIYGYTF. In DNA form, the CDR3 reads TGTGCCAGCAGCCAAGCGACAGGGGGGATCTATGGCTACACCTTC.

V is TRBV7-9 and J is TRBJ2-7, with 7 bases aligning to TRBD1. The CDR3 totals 17 residues. CDR1 is SEHNR, CDR2 FQNEAQ, per germline (reference sequence). Germline trimming cut 1 base from V and 3 bases from J; bases unmatched to any gene: 12. DNA for the CDR3: TGTGCCAGCAGCTTAGGAGGGGGCGCAGGGGCGGTCTACGAGCAGTACTTC. This codes for CASSLGGGAGAVYEQYF. Full variable domain (rest looked up from reference TRBV7-9 and TRBJ2-7): DTGVSQNPRHKITKRGQNVTFRCDPISEHNRLYWYRQTLGQGPEFLTYFQNEAQLEKSRLLSDRFSAERPKGSFSTLEIQRTEQGDSAMYLCASSLGGGAGAVYEQYFGPGTRLTVT.

The V gene is TRBV5-1, the J gene TRBJ2-3; 11 bases fit TRBD2. With V trimmed by 3 bases and J by 5 bases, 8 bases remained unmatched. The germline CDR1 and CDR2 sequences are SGHRS and YFSETQ. The CDR3 runs to 16 residues. The CDR3 spells CASSSNSGGAKDTQYF. The CDR3 DNA reads TGCGCCAGCAGCTCCAATAGCGGGGGGGCCAAAGATACGCAGTATTTT.

The gene calls are TRBV4-3 and TRBJ1-4; D gene uncertain. Per germline, CDR1 LGHNA and CDR2 YSLEER. Trimming removed 1 base at V and 6 bases at J, with 12 bases between. The CDR3 contains 15 residues. The CDR3 protein is CASSQARASDEKLFF. As DNA, the CDR3 is TGCGCCAGCAGCCAAGCACGCGCTTCGGATGAAAAACTGTTTTTT.

The V and J genes are TRBV7-6 and TRBJ2-3; D might be TRBD1 (5 bases). The ends were cut back, 0 bases at V and 12 bases at J, with 19 bases in the middle. The CDR3 sequence is 15 residues long. CDR1 is SGHVS, CDR2 FNYEAQ, per germline. Here the CDR3 reads CASSLASTQALIQYF. CDR3 nucleotides: TGTGCCAGCAGCTTAGCCTCAACACAGGCCCTCATTCAGTATTTT.